This TCR beta chain was recovered during a study of blood T cell repertoires in COVID-19. Study information: Researchers got acute and convalescent COVID-19 samples from the United States, Italy and Spain. T cells, B-cell-depleted T cells, or PBMCs provided the cDNA or gDNA that served as material.

Deletions cut 0 bases from V and 6 bases from J, with 15 bases between. Germline assignment: CDR1 MGHRA and CDR2 YSYEKL. The length of the CDR3 is 16 residues. Only in-frame clones appear in the TCRdb table, and some are missing; sequencing was by immunoSEQ multiplex PCR. Among 350,000 to 450,000 clones listed, about 88% were seen once. The TCR was taken from a human donor in a cohort sampled during active COVID-19. The sample was peripheral blood. The rearrangement links TRBV4-1 to TRBJ2-1; D possibly corresponds to TRBD1 (6 bases). The CDR3 coding sequence is TGCGCCAGCAGCCAAGAGACAGGTGGGTGGACCAATGAGCAGTTCTTC. Translating it yields CASSQETGGWTNEQFF.